This entry features one TCR beta chain sequence. Its antigen remains unidentified. No base-level quality is on record; no much larger clone is a single base apart. These data originate in a study of T cell responses to AZD1222 COVID-19 vaccine (dated by TCRdb to 2020 to 2022). Regarding the complete study: AZD1222 recipients with second doses at about 4 weeks or about 12 weeks were pooled, because spike-specific TCR depth and breadth did not differ between schedules. A total of 230 to 250 trial participants underwent TCR sequencing, of whom 207 received two doses of AZD1222 and about 25 received two doses of the MenACWY control vaccine. Trial participants were enrolled into age subgroups of 18-55, 56-69 and 70-plus years, which contained about 150, 27 and 61 TCR-sequenced participants, respectively. Findings and caveats that apply to the study as a whole: Reportedly, almost half of the unique spike-specific TCRs recognized epitopes lying outside the regions that are mutated in the B.1.351 and B.1.1.7 variants. In the small 56-69-year group, the increase in depth fell short of significance, most likely because of low power. CD4 TCRs associated with the vaccine covered the entire spike protein, and the dominant responses were in regions 160-218 and 743-854. Spike-specific TCR breadth and depth rose significantly after two AZD1222 doses compared with day 0 and with MenACWY recipients. Conclusions about previously exposed vaccinees were limited because only six AZD1222 recipients were SARS-CoV-2 seropositive at baseline. Participants were mostly white British and included more females than males, and it was suggested by the authors that clonal diversity may have been underestimated. No day 14 peak-response samples were available, so repertoires were characterized only after the peak T cell response.

CDR1 and CDR2 are drawn from the germline V gene: MDHEN, SYDVKM. Measured from the cysteine to the phenylalanine, the CDR3 is 14 residues long. The entry retains the CDR3 DNA only, 42 bases that are in frame from base 1. Trimming at the junction amounts to 2 bases on V and 4 bases on J, and the germline ends lie 9 bases apart. The CDR3 regions of human TCRbeta chains were analyzed by immunosequencing. In the source study's methods: Repertoire TCRs were matched against a reference library of SARS-CoV-2-specific TCRs generated with the MIRA antigen-specificity platform. Breadth meant the fraction of unique TCRs that were SARS-CoV-2-associated, whereas depth meant the fraction of total T cells that were SARS-CoV-2-associated. Each spike-specific TCR was assigned to its reactive spike region and to a CD4 or CD8 class using the MIRA data. Log10-transformed breadth and depth values were compared by one-way ANOVA with Sidak's multiple comparisons tests. Drawn from immuneACCESS, this table holds only the in-frame rearrangements with V and J called that TCRdb kept. Clones are partly lost; checked studies trace under half to an unresolved V gene and leave the rest unexplained. Clonal size and the V and J genes are those of that table, whereas D and trimming came from the DNA. This sample gives 150,000 to 200,000 clones in total; 85% to 95% of them show up just once. The ten top clones hold 0.9% of the sample.

In light of the paper, this sample's time point label describes: baseline before first vaccination. Vaccinee samples came from UK trials COV001 and COV002, including a single-blind randomized controlled phase 2/3 trial of AZD1222 (ChAdOx1 nCoV-19) in healthy adults. Trial participant PBMC samples were collected at day 0 and day 28 after the second dose for TCRbeta chain sequencing. This sequence originates from an adult in good health. The receptor chain draws on TRBV28 and TRBJ1-5; too little of a D gene remains to name it. The sample in question was peripheral blood, obtained on day 0 of AZD1222 vaccination. The CDR3 sequence is CASSLLGLNQPQHF. The nucleotide sequence reads TGTGCCAGCAGTTTACTGGGGTTGAATCAGCCCCAGCATTTT.